This is a list of T cell receptor beta chains from one sample in a study of blood T cell repertoires in COVID-19. The assay was immunoSEQ multiplex PCR, and TCRdb's table has in-frame clones only and misses some. The sample yields approximately 150,000 clones, approximately 87% seen once. Specimen: peripheral blood. The receptors here all came from a woman in her sixties or seventies with acute or convalescent COVID-19. CDR3s leave out the opening cysteine and the closing phenylalanine or tryptophan.

V gene: TRBV6-5
CDR3 protein: ASRTGPNSNQPQH

V gene: TRBV18
CDR3 protein: ASSPPNSNQPQH

V gene: TRBV7-9
CDR3 protein: ASSFARSSGAETQY

V gene: TRBV2
CDR3 protein: ASNGGVDTGELF

V gene: TRBV2
CDR3 protein: ASLTGGWANEKLF

V gene: TRBV10-1
CDR3 protein: ASSAGLTQSSYEQY

V gene: TRBV19
CDR3 protein: ASSIAVGALGEKLF

V gene: TRBV2
CDR3 protein: ASRATNTGELF

V gene: TRBV3-1/TRBV3-2
CDR3 protein: ASSQGEASEQY

V gene: TRBV7-2
CDR3 protein: ASSTGGATDTQY

V gene: TRBV4-3
CDR3 protein: ASSPEQGANEKLF

V gene: TRBV7-9
CDR3 protein: ATLITPSNTDTQY

V gene: TRBV7-6
CDR3 protein: ASTLGPGQGSSGNTIY

V gene: TRBV7-2
CDR3 protein: ASRTDAAGGTQY

V gene: TRBV3-1/TRBV3-2
CDR3 protein: ASSQSGYTEAF

V gene: TRBV5-4
CDR3 protein: ASSLGLAGMRETQY

V gene: TRBV19
CDR3 protein: ASSIDGKGAVGANVLT

V gene: TRBV12-3/TRBV12-4
CDR3 protein: ASSFGSNYGYT

V gene: TRBV7-9
CDR3 protein: ASSSKDRVDNSPLH

V gene: TRBV11-2
CDR3 protein: ASSLGTDYGYT

V gene: TRBV5-8
CDR3 protein: ASSTHRALYEQY

V gene: TRBV10-3
CDR3 protein: AIRDWGLTYGYT

V gene: TRBV27
CDR3 protein: ASSLPGREKLF

V gene: TRBV21-1
CDR3 protein: ASRDRSRNQPQH

V gene: TRBV4-1
CDR3 protein: ASRGLAGRDTQY

V gene: TRBV18
CDR3 protein: ASSPGSTYEQY

V gene: TRBV28
CDR3 protein: ASVPPLRYEQY

V gene: TRBV2
CDR3 protein: ASSGRGLNSNQPQH

V gene: TRBV7-9
CDR3 protein: ASSPGTGHNSPLH

V gene: TRBV27
CDR3 protein: ASSFSGSYEQY

V gene: TRBV4-3
CDR3 protein: ASSQDSPDRGNEKLF

V gene: TRBV28
CDR3 protein: ASTVGGVFTDTQY

V gene: TRBV5-1
CDR3 protein: ASSFSTPANEQF

V gene: TRBV29-1
CDR3 protein: SVALGQGAGNTIY

V gene: TRBV7-2
CDR3 protein: ASSLAGGGAWDTQY

V gene: TRBV20-1
CDR3 protein: SASVAGGENSPLH

V gene: TRBV27
CDR3 protein: ASRPTGGSQPQH

V gene: TRBV7-9
CDR3 protein: ASSLGEVGSEAF

V gene: TRBV7-2
CDR3 protein: ASSRRPSVTSDTQY

V gene: TRBV4-1
CDR3 protein: ASSQALLQGPGTEAF

V gene: TRBV2
CDR3 protein: ASSAGTVNTGELF

V gene: TRBV30
CDR3 protein: ASTSGRYEQY

V gene: TRBV7-2
CDR3 protein: ASSSDRGFYEQY

V gene: TRBV30
CDR3 protein: AWKSRGFNEKLF

V gene: TRBV2
CDR3 protein: ASSERGENTEAF

V gene: TRBV6-2/TRBV6-3
CDR3 protein: ASSYAAAFGSYNEQF

V gene: TRBV7-9
CDR3 protein: ASRSGLAASNTGELF

V gene: TRBV4-3
CDR3 protein: ASSQDLAGDNEQF

V gene: TRBV6-4
CDR3 protein: ASSRQGASPSGANVLT

V gene: TRBV9
CDR3 protein: ASSVGPVNTGELF

V gene: TRBV3-1/TRBV3-2
CDR3 protein: ASSQGHMTGRGAYEQY

V gene: TRBV4-3
CDR3 protein: ASSLSYRENTEAF